One sample yielded the 16 T cell receptor beta chains listed below, sequenced in a study of blood T cell repertoires in COVID-19. Libraries were prepared by immunoSEQ multiplex PCR; TCRdb keeps only in-frame clonotypes and omits some of them. The data show some 170,000 clones, just under 90% seen once. Sequences were obtained from peripheral blood. The receptors shown here come from a woman between 65 and 79 years old with COVID-19, enrolled during active disease.

This clone occurred once. This chain connects TRBV28 to TRBJ2-7; D might be TRBD2 (7 bases). There are 15 residues in the CDR3. CDR1 is MDHEN, CDR2 SYDVKM, per germline. Trimming took 6 bases from V and 2 from J, leaving 17 bases between them. In nucleotides, the CDR3 is TGTGCCAGCAGCCCTCCTGGGAGGGGGGCCTACGAGCAGTACTTC. Its protein is CASSPPGRGAYEQYF.

The V and J genes are TRBV19 and TRBJ1-6; maybe TRBD1 (5 bases). The CDR3 has 15 residues. V was pared by 5 bases and J by 7 bases, with 15 bases between. CDR1 LNHDA and CDR2 SQIVND come from the germline V gene (reference sequence). The CDR3 DNA follows: TGTGCCAGTAGTGGTTGGGGCCGGCCAAATTCACCCCTCCACTTT. This sequence encodes CASSGWGRPNSPLHF.

The rearrangement uses TRBV7-2 and TRBJ1-3; 11 bases agree with TRBD1. J was trimmed by 10 bases and V by 5 bases; bases with no gene match: 4. The CDR3 length is 13 residues. CDR1 and CDR2 (germline): SGHTA, FQGNSA. The CDR3 coding sequence is TGTGCCAGCAGCCCCGGGACAGGGGGGACCATATATTTT. It translates to CASSPGTGGTIYF.

The rearrangement joins TRBV2 to TRBJ2-1; 8 bases agree with TRBD2. The CDR3 loop spans 13 amino acids. CDR1 is SNHLY, CDR2 FYNNEI, per germline. V was pared by 8 bases and J by 8 bases, with 8 bases of the junction left unmatched. Here the CDR3 DNA reads TGTGCCAGCGCGGCGGGGGGCCCCGATGAGCAGTTCTTC. It is translated as CASAAGGPDEQFF.

The V call is TRBV28, the J call TRBJ2-2; maybe TRBD1 (5 bases). V was cut by 5 bases and J by 4 bases, with 14 bases left in between. This CDR3 is built from 15 residues. Germline V gives CDR1 MDHEN, CDR2 SYDVKM. The CDR3, as DNA: TGTGCCAGCAGTACCTCAGGGTATTCCACCGGGGAGCTGTTTTTT. Protein sequence: CASSTSGYSTGELFF.

This rearrangement joins TRBV11-3 to TRBJ2-3; D gene ambiguous. V lost 5 bases, J lost 1 base, and 13 bases lay in between. Germline CDR1 and CDR2: SGHNT and YENEEA. The CDR3 is made up of 15 amino acids. CDR3 sequence (DNA): TGTGCCAGCAGCCCACGGCGAGGAGGCACAGATACGCAGTATTTT. Translation gives CASSPRRGGTDTQYF.

The rearrangement uses TRBV2 and TRBJ2-1, with 11 bases lining up with TRBD1. The CDR3 runs to 15 residues. Germline CDR1 is SNHLY and CDR2 is FYNNEI. Losses at the gene ends were 0 bases for V and 7 bases for J; bases not matched to a gene: 2. The CDR3: CASSEAGDRGNEQFF. CDR3 DNA sequence: TGTGCCAGCAGTGAAGCGGGGGACAGGGGGAATGAGCAGTTCTTC. The complete variable domain, with remaining parts taken from reference TRBV2 and TRBJ2-1, reads EPEVTQTPSHQVTQMGQEVILRCVPISNHLYFYWYRQILGQKVEFLVSFYNNEISEKSEIFDDQFSVERPDGSNFTLKIRSTKLEDSAMYFCASSEAGDRGNEQFFGPGTRLTVL.

This clone appeared a few times. The rearrangement joins TRBV27 to TRBJ2-7; tentative D call: TRBD2 (5 bases). This CDR3 has 15 residues. V was trimmed by 6 bases and J by 7 bases, leaving 22 bases between them. The germline gives CDR1 MNHEY, CDR2 SMNVEV (reference sequence). The CDR3 is CASRPIEREQLEQYF. The CDR3, as DNA: TGTGCCAGCAGACCTATCGAGAGGGAACAATTGGAGCAGTACTTC.

The chain carries TRBV5-1 and TRBJ2-5; perhaps TRBD1 as D (6 bases). The CDR3 is 13 residues long. Trimming stripped 4 bases from V and 0 bases from J, with 7 bases between. Germline V lookup: CDR1 SGHRS, CDR2 YFSETQ. The DNA for the CDR3 is TGCGCCAGCAGCCAGGGGAACCAAGAGACCCAGTACTTC. As protein: CASSQGNQETQYF.

This chain links TRBV4-1 with TRBJ2-7; 10 bases line up with TRBD2. Germline CDR1 MGHRA, CDR2 YSYEKL. The CDR3 is 17 amino acids. The V and J ends lost 4 bases and 3 bases, in that order; junction bases with no gene match: 12. CDR3 in amino acids: CASSPAGTSGTLYEQYF. The CDR3 bases are TGCGCCAGCAGCCCCGCAGGAACTAGCGGGACCCTCTACGAGCAGTACTTC.

V is TRBV7-3 and J is TRBJ2-2; 7 bases are shared with TRBD1. The CDR3 sequence is 19 residues long. CDR1 SGHTA and CDR2 FQGTGA come from the germline V gene. Losses at the gene ends were 2 bases for V and 0 bases for J; bases not matched to a gene: 12. CDR3 nucleotides: TGTGCCAGCAGCTTATATCCGCCCGGGACAGTGACGAACACCGGGGAGCTGTTTTTT. It is translated as CASSLYPPGTVTNTGELFF.

This clone was seen just once. This chain uses TRBV7-8 with TRBJ1-6, with 12 nucleotides matching TRBD1. J was trimmed by 0 bases and V by 5 bases; bases with no gene match: 20. CDR3 length: 23 residues. CDR1 SGHVS and CDR2 FQNEAQ come from the germline V gene. The CDR3 sequence is CASSRIHRFTGQGAISYNSPLHF. The CDR3 region has the DNA TGTGCCAGCAGCCGCATACACCGATTTACGGGACAGGGGGCCATCTCCTATAATTCACCCCTCCACTTT.

With regard to this clone: Within the sample, other DNA sequences also encode this same CDR3. The chain has TRBV19 and TRBJ2-5; no reliable D call. This CDR3 is built from 13 residues. CDR1 is LNHDA, CDR2 SQIVND, per germline (reference sequence). Trimming left V 3 bases short and J 2 bases short, with 7 bases between. The DNA for the CDR3 is TGTGCCAGTAGTATTCAGATACAAGAGACCCAGTACTTC. Residues: CASSIQIQETQYF.

V usage is TRBV6-6 and J usage is TRBJ2-4, with 13 bases matching TRBD2. The ends lost 5 bases at V and 4 bases at J; junction bases unmatched: 2. CDR3 length: 15 residues. CDR1 MNHNY and CDR2 SVGAGI come from the germline V gene (reference sequence). DNA for the CDR3: TGTGCCAGCAGTGGGACTAGCGGGATAAAAAACATTCAGTACTTC. Its translation is CASSGTSGIKNIQYF.

The V call is TRBV5-1, the J call TRBJ2-1, with D maybe TRBD2 (5 bases). From germline, CDR1 is SGHRS and CDR2 YFSETQ. Trimming removed 4 bases at V and 9 bases at J, with 14 bases between. The CDR3 spans 13 residues. The CDR3 loop is CASSPTLEGEQFF. The DNA for the CDR3 is TGCGCCAGCAGCCCAACACTAGAGGGTGAGCAGTTCTTC.

This clone was counted a single time. This chain connects TRBV2 to TRBJ2-2, with TRBD2 matching 7 bases. Trimming removed 10 bases from V and 7 bases from J; junction bases left unmatched: 12. The germline V gene encodes CDR1 SNHLY and CDR2 FYNNEI. The CDR3 sequence is 14 residues long. The CDR3 DNA sequence: TGTGCCACCCAGCGGGAAGGAATGGTCGGGGAGCTGTTTTTT. As protein: CATQREGMVGELFF.